Sequencing of this T cell receptor (beta chain) was carried out in a study of cytomegalovirus exposure and HLA in healthy donors. Study as a whole: Early release data held 85 million to 95 million unique TCRs from HLA-typed donors. Whole-study results and caveats: It was about 150 TCR beta chains that were listed as cytomegalovirus-associated.

Trimming removed 6 bases at V and 4 bases at J, with 16 bases between. Per the germline V gene, CDR1 is SGHTA and CDR2 is FQGNSA. This CDR3 spans 14 amino acids. With regard to this clone: What it binds is unknown.

Use of 60 Vbeta and 13 Jbeta primers characterized the PCR. Profiling relied on immunoSEQ multiplex PCR, and the TCRdb table lists in-frame clones only, not all of them. The sample lists about 130,000 clones; about 81% were seen once. This chain connects TRBV7-2 to TRBJ2-7, with D maybe TRBD2 (5 bases). The sequencing sample was made of PBMCs. This TCR derives from a woman between 35 and 50 years old in good health and CMV-seropositive. CDR3 sequence: CASRGRGSRYEQYF. CDR3 nucleotide sequence: TGTGCCAGCAGGGGGAGAGGGAGTCGGTACGAGCAGTACTTC.